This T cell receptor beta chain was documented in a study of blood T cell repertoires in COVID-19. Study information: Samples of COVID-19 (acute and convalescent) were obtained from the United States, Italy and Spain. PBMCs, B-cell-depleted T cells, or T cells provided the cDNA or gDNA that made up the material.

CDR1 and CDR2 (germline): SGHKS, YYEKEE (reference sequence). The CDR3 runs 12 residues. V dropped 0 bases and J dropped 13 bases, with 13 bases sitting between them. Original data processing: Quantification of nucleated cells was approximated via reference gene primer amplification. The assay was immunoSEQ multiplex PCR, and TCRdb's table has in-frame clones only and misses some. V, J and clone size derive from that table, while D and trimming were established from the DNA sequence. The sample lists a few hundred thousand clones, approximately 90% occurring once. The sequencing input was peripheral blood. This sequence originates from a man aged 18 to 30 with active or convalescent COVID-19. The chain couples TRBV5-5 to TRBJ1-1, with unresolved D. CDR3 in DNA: TGTGCCAGCAGCTTGGACAGCCCCGTGGATTTCTTT. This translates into CASSLDSPVDFF.